This T cell receptor (beta chain) derives from a study of naive and memory T cell subsets listed by TCRdb under 2017. Some background on the complete study: Sorted naive and memory T cell subsets from peripheral blood were analyzed in the study using a UMI-based, open-source pipeline for TCR alpha and beta sequencing. The results of the functional CMV T cell responses matched the IgG serology results in every case. RNA was DNase-treated and reverse transcribed with TCR constant-region primers, mostly using SuperScript III.

The CDR3 runs 13 amino acids, cysteine and phenylalanine included. Only CDR3 DNA remains: 39 bases, in frame from the first base. From the germline V gene, CDR1 is SGHDT and CDR2 is YYEEEE. V drops 4 bases and J drops 10 bases, leaving 17 bases in between. Separate amplification of TCR alpha and beta chain libraries was performed from the second PCR step onward. To determine each donor's CMV status, fresh PBMCs were stimulated overnight with CMV viral lysate, and IFNgamma production from CD4+ T cells was then assessed. Miltenyi beads were used first to positively select CD4 T cells, and CD8 T cells were then positively selected from the CD4-negative fraction. After staining for CD3, CD4, CD8, CD45RA, CD27 and a live/dead dye, cells were sorted on a BD Aria II into four subsets based on CD45RA and CD27. Blood was obtained from three healthy volunteers, and the blood from each volunteer was fractionated into CD4 and CD8 T cells and subsequently into four differentiation subsets. Approximately 0.13 L of peripheral blood was drawn per donor, and PBMC were isolated by Ficoll-Paque PLUS density-gradient centrifugation. Sorted cells were lysed in RLT buffer, after which RNA was extracted using a Qiagen RNeasy kit and stored at -80 degrees C.

General conclusions and limits of the study: The repertoire findings for the naive and memory subsets could not be validated against a ground truth because none was available. Gini index rose and Shannon and inverse Simpson diversity fell from naive through CM, EM and EMRA in both CD4 and CD8 cells. Clonotypes were defined as single alpha or beta chain sequences, not paired alpha/beta receptors. RNA-based TCR counts may be influenced by expression changes linked to T cell activation and differentiation. TCR abundance followed a power law with an exponent that was different for naive and memory subsets but consistent across the three individuals. Following error correction, more than 95% of naive TCR sequences occurred only once, which made naive abundance distributions much steeper than those of memory subsets. A few larger clonotypes were present in naive repertoires, especially CD8 naive repertoires, and these clonotypes were possibly memory cells re-expressing CD45RA.

Receptor amplification or capture employed UMI-ligation and nested PCR. The beta constant-region primer consisted of an equimolar mixture of two oligonucleotides that together covered TRBC1 and TRBC2. The ligated cDNA went through four rounds of PCR with nested alpha and beta constant-region primers together with the SP2 primer. A single-stranded oligonucleotide bearing the SP2 primer plus a 12-nucleotide UMI was ligated onto the 3' end of the cDNA by T4 RNA ligase 1. The ligation reaction was incubated at 16°C for roughly 19-24 hours. PCR2 was typically run as a SYBR Green qPCR and stopped at a predetermined threshold to prevent over-amplification. Every purification after the first one was done using Agencourt AMPure XP magnetic beads. Library quantification was done by Qubit, followed by a TapeStation check on which the main peak was expected at around 650 bp. Sequencing of the pooled libraries was done on an Illumina MiSeq using v2 2x251 paired-end kits, which typically yielded about 0.85-2 million reads per sample. Libraries were pooled at approximately 3.7 nM per sample, and about 4.5-7% PhiX was added to improve cluster recognition. In the original analysis: Using tag matching that tolerated one base-pair mismatch, Decombinator assigned V and J genes to FASTQ reads that had been processed by Demultiplexor. Collapsinator relied on UMIs to fix sequencing errors as well as frequency errors caused by PCR heterogeneity. CDR3Translator translated TCRs and extracted CDR3s from the conserved cysteine to the FGXG phenylalanine, flagging non-productive sequences. Gini, Shannon entropy and inverse Simpson indices were computed after subsampling the repertoires to the same number of UMI-defined TCRs. Within the linear range, a power law was fitted to clonotype abundance distributions using maximum likelihood. On one naive CD8 sample, the pipeline and MIGEC gave similar UMI counts, unique TCR numbers and clonal distributions. One analysis removed from the naive repertoire any naive TCRs that were also present in any memory subset from the same donor. Repertoires were searched for around 7,300 CMV-associated CDR3 sequences compiled from VDJdb and a published dataset. In-frame beta chains were kept once TCRdb had trimmed the public reads at Q25 with fastp and called clones with MiXCR. Every CDR3 protein is listed once, alongside the most common genes and DNA of its rows. These V and J calls rely on TCRdb rather than the paper's analysis. The sample contains approximately 140,000 distinct CDR3 sequences, 22% of them found a single time. The ten largest clones take up less than 0.13% of the sample.

About this clonotype itself: Its target antigen remains unknown. No much larger clone exists at a distance of one base, and base qualities are not known.

Sequenced: naive CD4+ T cells from blood. Reading the label with the study, this specimen's cell subset or site is: naive T cells, CD45RA high CD27+. The chain is made from TRBV5-6 and TRBJ1-1; no confident D gene assignment can be made. This TCR derives from a human donor in good health. CDR3 sequence: CASSLGGPGRAFF. The nucleotide sequence is TGTGCCAGCAGCCTGGGAGGTCCTGGTAGAGCTTTCTTT.